This T cell receptor (beta chain) was profiled in a study of blood T cell repertoires in COVID-19. Study as a whole: Some COVID-19 samples were acute and others convalescent; all came from the United States, Italy and Spain.

From germline, CDR1 is SEHNR and CDR2 FQNEAQ (reference sequence). With 0 bases removed from V and 5 bases from J, the gap between germline ends came to 11 bases. CDR3 length: 14 amino acids. In the authors' methods: Researchers report that nucleated cell counts were estimated from reference gene primer amplification. Produced via immunoSEQ multiplex PCR; TCRdb's table is partial and in-frame only. The V and J calls and clone size were taken over from that table, and D and trimming were inferred from the DNA. The profile shows approximately 190,000 clones, around 84% of them singletons. The rearrangement uses TRBV7-9 and TRBJ2-7, with D perhaps matching TRBD1 (5 bases). This receptor was taken from a man between 25 and 39 years old with active or convalescent COVID-19. The sequencing sample was made of peripheral blood. The CDR3 coding sequence is TGTGCCAGCAGCTTAGCCCTAGGGGCCCACGAGCAGTACTTC. This gives the protein CASSLALGAHEQYF.